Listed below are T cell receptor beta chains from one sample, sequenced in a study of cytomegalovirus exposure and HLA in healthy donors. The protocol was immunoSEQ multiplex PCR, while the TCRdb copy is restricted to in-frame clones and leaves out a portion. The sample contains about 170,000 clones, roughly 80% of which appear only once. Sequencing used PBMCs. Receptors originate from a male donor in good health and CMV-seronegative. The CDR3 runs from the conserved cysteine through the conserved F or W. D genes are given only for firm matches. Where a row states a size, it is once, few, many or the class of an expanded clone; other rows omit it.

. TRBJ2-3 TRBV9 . TGTGCCAGCAGCGAGCTAACCGGGACTCAGGATACGCAGTATTTT CASSELTGTQDTQYF
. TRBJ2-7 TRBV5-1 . TGCGCCAGCAGCCCTGGAGCTTACGAGCAGTACTTC CASSPGAYEQYF
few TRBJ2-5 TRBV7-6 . TGTGCCAGCAGCTTAGGGGACACACAAGAGACCCAGTACTTC CASSLGDTQETQYF
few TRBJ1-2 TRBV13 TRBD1 TGTGCCAGCAGCTTGTACTCAACAGGGGGGTCGCGTGGCTACACCTTC CASSLYSTGGSRGYTF
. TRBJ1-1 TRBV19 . TGTGCCAGTAGTATATTGGAAGCGAGGGCCGACACTGAAGCTTTCTTT CASSILEARADTEAFF
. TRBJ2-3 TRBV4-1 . TGCGCCAGCAGCCAATCCGCGGATTATACGCAGTATTTT CASSQSADYTQYF
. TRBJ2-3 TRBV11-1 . TGTGCCAGCAGCTTAAAAAAAGAAGATCTAGCAACAGATACGCAGTATTTT CASSLKKEDLATDTQYF
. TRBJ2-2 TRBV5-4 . TGTGCCAGCAGCTTGGATCGGGCTGAGGGCCGGGAGCTGTTTTTT CASSLDRAEGRELFF
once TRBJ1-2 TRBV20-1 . TGCAGTGTTAGGGCGGGGCATGGCTACACCTTC CSVRAGHGYTF
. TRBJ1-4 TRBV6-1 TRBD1 TGTGCCAGCAGTGTAGGACAGGATCCTGCAACTAATGAAAAACTGTTTTTT CASSVGQDPATNEKLFF
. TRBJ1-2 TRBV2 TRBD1 TGTGCCAGCAGTGAAACTTCAGGGGGTAACTATGGCTACACCTTC CASSETSGGNYGYTF
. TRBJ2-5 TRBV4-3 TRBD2 TGCGCCAGCAGCCAAGAAAGCGGGGGGCCGCTGGAGACCCAGTACTTC CASSQESGGPLETQYF
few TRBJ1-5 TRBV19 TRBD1 TGTGCCAGTAGTTCAACTATCGCGTTTCCGGGACAGAGCCTCTGGGGCAATCAGCCCCAGCATTTT CASSSTIAFPGQSLWGNQPQHF
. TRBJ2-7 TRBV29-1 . TGCAGCGTTCGGGGCTCCTACGAGCAGTACTTC CSVRGSYEQYF
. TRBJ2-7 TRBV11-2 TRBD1 TGTGCCAGCAGCTTAGACAGGGGGCCGTACGAGCAGTACTTC CASSLDRGPYEQYF
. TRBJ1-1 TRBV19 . TGTGCCAGTAGTATGGGCCGAAAGGCTATCTCTGAAGCTTTCTTT CASSMGRKAISEAFF
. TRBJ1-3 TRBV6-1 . TGTGCCAGCAGTGAAACCGGGACACGGGCTTATATCTCTGGAAACACCATATATTTT CASSETGTRAYISGNTIYF
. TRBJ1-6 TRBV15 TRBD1 TGTGCCACCAGCCCCAGGGGGGTTTGGTCACCCCTCCACTTT CATSPRGVWSPLHF
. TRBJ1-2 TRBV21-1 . TGTGCCAGCAGCAAAAGTCCGGGGAACTTC CASSKSPGNF
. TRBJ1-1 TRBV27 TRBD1 TGTGCCAGCAGTCGTCTACCGGACAGGGGAACTGAAGCTTTCTTT CASSRLPDRGTEAFF
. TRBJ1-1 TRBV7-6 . TGTGCCAGCAGCTTGGCGGACAGAAACACTGAAGCTTTCTTT CASSLADRNTEAFF
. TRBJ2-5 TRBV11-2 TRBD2 TGTGCCAGCACCCGGGGGGGGCCGGAGACCCAGTACTTC CASTRGGPETQYF
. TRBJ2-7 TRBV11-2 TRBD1 TGTGCCAGCACCGTGGGGACAGGGATGTACGAGCAGTACTTC CASTVGTGMYEQYF
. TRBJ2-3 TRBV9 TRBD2 TGTGCCAGCAGCGTAGATAGGGCGGGAGCAGATACGCAGTATTTT CASSVDRAGADTQYF
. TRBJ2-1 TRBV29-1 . TGCAGCGTGGGCAGCAACAATGAGCAGTTCTTC CSVGSNNEQFF
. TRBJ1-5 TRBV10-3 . TGTGCCATCAGCGACAGCCGCAATAGCAATCAGCCCCAGCATTTT CAISDSRNSNQPQHF
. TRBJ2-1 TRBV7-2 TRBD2 TGTGCCAGCAGCTTGACTAGCGGGGGGCAAGACTCCTACAATGAGCAGTTCTTC CASSLTSGGQDSYNEQFF
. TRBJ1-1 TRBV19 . TGTGCCAGTAGTATGGACAGCACCTACACTGAAGCTTTCTTT CASSMDSTYTEAFF
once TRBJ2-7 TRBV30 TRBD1 TGTGCCTGGAGCTTTGGGACAGGGTCCTACGAGCAGTACTTC CAWSFGTGSYEQYF
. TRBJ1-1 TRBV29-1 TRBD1 TGCAGCGTCAAACCGGGACAGGGGTCGCGAGCTTTCTTT CSVKPGQGSRAFF
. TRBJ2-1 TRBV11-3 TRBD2 TGTGCCTCAGGGGCTAGCGGGGAGTGGAATGAGCAGTTCTTC CASGASGEWNEQFF
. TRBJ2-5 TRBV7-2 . TGTGCCAGCAGCCCGGACAGACAAGAGACCCAGTACTTC CASSPDRQETQYF
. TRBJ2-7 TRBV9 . TGTGCCAGCAGCAGCAGGGGCGACGAGCAGTACTTC CASSSRGDEQYF
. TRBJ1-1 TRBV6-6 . TGTGCCAGCAGTTACGGAGTTGGGGGGACTGAAGCTTTCTTT CASSYGVGGTEAFF
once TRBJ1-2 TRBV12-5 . TGTGCTAGTGGTTTGTCAGCGGGAAACTATGGCTACACCTTC CASGLSAGNYGYTF
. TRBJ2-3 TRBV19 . TGTGCCAGTAGTATCGCCGGCCTAGATAGCACAGATACGCAGTATTTT CASSIAGLDSTDTQYF
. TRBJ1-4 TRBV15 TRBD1 TGTGCCACCAGCAGAGCACCAGGGGGGCCCCTTAATGAAAAACTGTTTTTT CATSRAPGGPLNEKLFF
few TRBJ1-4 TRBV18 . TGTGCCAGCTCACCTCGGGGGATGGGAGAAAAACTGTTTTTT CASSPRGMGEKLFF
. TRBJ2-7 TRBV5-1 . TGCGCCAGCAGCTTGGGGGGCCCGTACGAGCAGTACTTC CASSLGGPYEQYF
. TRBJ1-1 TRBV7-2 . TGTGCCAGCAGCTTAGTTGCGGACAGCACCCCCGAAGCTTTCTTT CASSLVADSTPEAFF
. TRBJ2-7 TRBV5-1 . TGCGCCAGCAGCTTGGTTGCGGGGAGAATCGAGCAGTACTTC CASSLVAGRIEQYF
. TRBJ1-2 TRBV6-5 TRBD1 TGTGCCAGCAGTTATCAGGGACAGGGAAGAGGCTATGGCTACACCTTC CASSYQGQGRGYGYTF